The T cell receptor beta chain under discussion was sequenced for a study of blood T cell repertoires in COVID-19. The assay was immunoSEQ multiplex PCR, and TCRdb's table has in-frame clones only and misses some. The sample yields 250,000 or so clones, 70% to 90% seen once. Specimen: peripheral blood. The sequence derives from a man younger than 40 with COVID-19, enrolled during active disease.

CDR3 nucleotide sequence: TGTGCCAGCAGCCTCGGGACTAGCGGGAGTTTACCGCAGTTCTTC. Translating gives CASSLGTSGSLPQFF. The chain couples TRBV6-2 or TRBV6-3 to TRBJ2-1, with 14 bases lining up with TRBD2. CDR1 is MNHEY and CDR2 is SVGEGT in the germline V gene. The CDR3 is 15 residues long. Trimming at V came to 6 bases and at J to 12 bases, leaving 10 bases not matched to a gene.